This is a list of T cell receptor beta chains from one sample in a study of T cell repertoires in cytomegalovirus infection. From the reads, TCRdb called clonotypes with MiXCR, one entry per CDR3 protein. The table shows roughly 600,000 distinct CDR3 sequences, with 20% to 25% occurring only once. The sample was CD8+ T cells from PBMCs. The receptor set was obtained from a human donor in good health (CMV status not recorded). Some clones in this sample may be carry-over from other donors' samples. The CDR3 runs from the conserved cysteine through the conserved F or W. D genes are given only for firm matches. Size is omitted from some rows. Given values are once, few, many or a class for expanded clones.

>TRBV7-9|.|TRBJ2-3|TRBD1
TGTGCCAGCAGCCCGACGGACAGGGGAGGAACGCAGTATTTT
CASSPTDRGGTQYF
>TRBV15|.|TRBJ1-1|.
TGTGCCACCAGCAGTGTCAGGGGAGGGGCCACTGAAGCTTTCTTT
CATSSVRGGATEAFF
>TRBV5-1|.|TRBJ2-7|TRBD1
TGCGCCAGCAGCTTTGGTCCCGGGACAGAGTCCTACGAGCAGTACTTC
CASSFGPGTESYEQYF
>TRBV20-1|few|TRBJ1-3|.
TGCAGTGCTAGAGACCCAGGGTCGAACACCATATATTTT
CSARDPGSNTIYF
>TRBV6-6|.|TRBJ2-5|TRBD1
TGTGCCAGCAGGGACAGGGGGGGAAAGGAGACCCAGTACTTC
CASRDRGGKETQYF
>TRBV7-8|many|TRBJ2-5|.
TGTGCCAGCAGCTTCCCCGGGGCCACCGTAGGAGGGACCCAGTACTTC
CASSFPGATVGGTQYF
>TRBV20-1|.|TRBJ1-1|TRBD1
TGCAGTGCTAGATTTACAGGGGCTGAAGCTTTCTTT
CSARFTGAEAFF
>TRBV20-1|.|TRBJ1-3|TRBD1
TGCAGTGCTAGTGGCGGGACAGGCTCTGGAAACACCATATATTTT
CSASGGTGSGNTIYF
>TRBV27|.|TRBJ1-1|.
TGTGCCAGCAGTCCTCCGAACAGGCAAGCTTTCTTT
CASSPPNRQAFF
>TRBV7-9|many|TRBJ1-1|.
TGTGCCAGCAGCTTCGGACGGGAGAACACTGAAGCTTTCTTT
CASSFGRENTEAFF
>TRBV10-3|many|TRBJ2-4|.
TGTGCCATCAGTGAAAGTAGGGACCCTAAGTCGTACAAAAACATTCAGTACTTC
CAISESRDPKSYKNIQYF
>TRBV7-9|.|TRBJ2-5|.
TGTGCCAGCAGTATAGGGGGATCGACAGAGACCCAGTACTTC
CASSIGGSTETQYF
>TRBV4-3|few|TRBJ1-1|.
TGCGCCAGCAGCCAAGAATCAGGGGCCTATGAAGCTTTCTTT
CASSQESGAYEAFF
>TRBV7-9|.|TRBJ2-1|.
TGTGCCAGCAGCTCGTCGGGACCCAATGAGCAGTTCTTC
CASSSSGPNEQFF
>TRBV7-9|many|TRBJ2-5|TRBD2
TGTGCCAGCAGCTTCTCACCAATACAACTAGCGGTCCAAGAGACCCAGTACTTC
CASSFSPIQLAVQETQYF
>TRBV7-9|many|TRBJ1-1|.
TGTGCCAGCAGTTCCACCTCCGGGGGAGGGAGCACTGAAGCTTTCTTT
CASSSTSGGGSTEAFF
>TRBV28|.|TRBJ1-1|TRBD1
TGTGCCAGCAGTAAAGGTCCTAACAGGGGGACGAACACTGAAGCTTTCTTT
CASSKGPNRGTNTEAFF
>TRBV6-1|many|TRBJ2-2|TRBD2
TGTGCCAGCAAAATTAGCGGGGGATCCGGGGAGCTGTTTTTT
CASKISGGSGELFF
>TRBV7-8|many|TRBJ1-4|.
TGTGCCAGCACCGCGGCCGGGAAACTGTTTTTT
CASTAAGKLFF
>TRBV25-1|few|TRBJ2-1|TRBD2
TGTGCCAGCAGTGTAGGACTAGCGGGGGTACGTGAGCAGTTCTTC
CASSVGLAGVREQFF
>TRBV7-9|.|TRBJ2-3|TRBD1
TGTGCCAGCAGCTTACCTCAGACAGGGACAGATACGCAGTATTTT
CASSLPQTGTDTQYF
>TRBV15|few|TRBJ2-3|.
TGTGCCACCAGCAGAGATAACGGATACACAGATACGCAGTATTTT
CATSRDNGYTDTQYF
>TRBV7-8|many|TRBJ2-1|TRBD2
TGTGCCAGCACTAGCGGGGGGGCGGGAAATGAGCAGTTCTTC
CASTSGGAGNEQFF
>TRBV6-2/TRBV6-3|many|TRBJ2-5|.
TGTGCCAGCAGTTACTTGCGGGTTCAAGAGACCCAGTACTTC
CASSYLRVQETQYF
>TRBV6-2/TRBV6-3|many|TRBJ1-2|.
TGTGCCAGCAGTGTCGACAGCTATGGCTACACCTTC
CASSVDSYGYTF
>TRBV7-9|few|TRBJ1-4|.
TGTGCCAGCAGCTCGGACGGCTTTAATGAAAAACTGTTTTTT
CASSSDGFNEKLFF
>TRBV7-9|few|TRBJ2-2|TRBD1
TGTGCCAGCAGCTTACCCCGGACAGGGGTGAGCACCGGGGAGCTGTTTTTT
CASSLPRTGVSTGELFF
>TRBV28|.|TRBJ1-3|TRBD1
TGTGCCAGCAGTTTACCTAGCCCGAGACAGGGGCTAGGAAACACCATATATTTT
CASSLPSPRQGLGNTIYF
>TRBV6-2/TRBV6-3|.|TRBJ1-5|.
TGTGCCAGCAGTTTACAGGCTGGGGCGAGGGCCCAGCATTTT
CASSLQAGARAQHF
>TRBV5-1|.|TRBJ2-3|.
TGCGCCAGCAGCTTGTGGTGGCAGTCGTACACAGATACGCAGTATTTT
CASSLWWQSYTDTQYF
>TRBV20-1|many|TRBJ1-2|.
TGCAGTGCTAGAGATCAGGCAGCGCCTGGCTACACCTTC
CSARDQAAPGYTF
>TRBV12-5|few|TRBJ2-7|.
TGTGCTAGCGGACGGACTGTAAGCTCCTACGAGCAGTACTTC
CASGRTVSSYEQYF
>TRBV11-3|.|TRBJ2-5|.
TGTGCCAGCAGCTCCCGGGCCCCGGAGGATGGGACCCAGTACTTC
CASSSRAPEDGTQYF
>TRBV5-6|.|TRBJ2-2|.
TGTGCCAGCAGCTCGGGGCCCCACCGGGAGCTGTTTTTT
CASSSGPHRELFF
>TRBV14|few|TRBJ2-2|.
TGTGCCAGCAGCCAAGGTCGACTCTTCACGTACACCGGGGAGCTGTTTTTT
CASSQGRLFTYTGELFF
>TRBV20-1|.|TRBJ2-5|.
TGCAGTGCTAGAGATAGGGGGAAAGAGACCCAGTACTTC
CSARDRGKETQYF
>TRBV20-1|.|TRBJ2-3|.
TGCAGTGCTAGAGATCACGTGGGGCCTAGCACAGATACGCAGTATTTT
CSARDHVGPSTDTQYF
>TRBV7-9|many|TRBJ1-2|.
TGTGCCAGCAGCTTGGAGGGCAGAAGCTATGGCTACACCTTC
CASSLEGRSYGYTF
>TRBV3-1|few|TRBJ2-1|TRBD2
TGTGCCAGCAGCCAAGATGAACTAGCGGAATACAATGAGCAGTTCTTC
CASSQDELAEYNEQFF
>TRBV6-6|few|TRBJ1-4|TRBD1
TGTGCCAGCAGTTACGGACAGGGAGGTGAAAAACTGTTTTTT
CASSYGQGGEKLFF
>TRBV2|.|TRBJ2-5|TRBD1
TGTGCCAGCAGTGGGGACAGGCTGGGAAGTCAAGAGACCCAGTACTTC
CASSGDRLGSQETQYF
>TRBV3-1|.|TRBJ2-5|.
TGTGCCAGCAGAATGGACAGCGGGACCCAGTACTTC
CASRMDSGTQYF
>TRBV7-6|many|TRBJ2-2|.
TGTGCCAGCAGCTTTGGGGGTGCCGGGGAGCTGTTTTTT
CASSFGGAGELFF
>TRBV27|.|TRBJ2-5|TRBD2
TGTGCCAGCAGTACACTAGCGGGCCCATCCCAAGAGACCCAGTACTTC
CASSTLAGPSQETQYF
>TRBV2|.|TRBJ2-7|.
TGTGCCAGCCAGGGCCCCACCTACGAGCAGTACTTC
CASQGPTYEQYF
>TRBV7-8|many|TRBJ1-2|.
TGTGCCAGCAGCTTAGAGGGCAGAACTAACTATGGCTACACCTTC
CASSLEGRTNYGYTF